The 20 T cell receptor beta chains below all came from one sample that was sequenced in a study of T-cell memory formation after mild COVID-19. TCRdb independently ran MiXCR on the 5' RACE reads; one entry per CDR3 protein. The profile shows 450,000 to 650,000 distinct CDR3 sequences, 18% of them singletons. Material for sequencing was PBMCs or a T cell subset sorted from them (not recorded which). The receptor set was obtained from an adult woman who had mild COVID-19 (a few samples of this study predate the infection). Cell type and time point are not known.

The rearrangement joins TRBV5-5 to TRBJ1-2, with D unclear. The V gene lost 4 bases and the J gene lost 6 bases, with 10 bases spanning the gap. Germline assignment: CDR1 SGHKS and CDR2 YYEKEE (reference sequence). The CDR3 has 12 residues. The CDR3 protein is CASSRVGDGYTF. The CDR3 region has the DNA TGTGCCAGCAGCCGCGTAGGAGATGGCTACACCTTC.

This sequence joins TRBV20-1 and TRBJ1-2; D perhaps matches TRBD1 (5 bases). Germline V gene lookup returns CDR1 DFQATT and CDR2 SNEGSKA (reference sequence). The CDR3 runs to 14 residues. V was cut by 1 base and J by 4 bases, with 13 bases left in between. The CDR3 DNA follows: TGCAGTGCTAGAGTGGGCTTGGGGACCTATGGCTACACCTTC. Translating it yields CSARVGLGTYGYTF.

This clonotype has ten or more counts. The V call is TRBV7-8, the J call TRBJ1-3; D perhaps matches TRBD1 (6 bases). CDR3 length equals 14 residues. Looked up from germline, CDR1 is SGHVS and CDR2 is FQNEAQ. V shed 5 bases and J shed 7 bases, with 15 bases lying between them. CDR3 DNA: TGTGCCAGCAGCGAGCAGGGGCTGGGGAACACCATATATTTT. Translation gives CASSEQGLGNTIYF.

This chain uses TRBV4-1 with TRBJ1-5, with 8 nucleotides matching TRBD1. This CDR3 is 15 amino acids long. The V segment lost 4 bases and the J segment 3 bases; nucleotides outside the gene matches: 5. Germline-derived CDR1 and CDR2 are MGHRA and YSYEKL. CDR3 amino acids: CASSPQGVVNQPQHF. CDR3 sequence (DNA): TGCGCCAGCAGCCCACAGGGGGTCGTCAATCAGCCCCAGCATTTT.

This rearrangement joins TRBV5-1 to TRBJ2-5, with 8 bases identical to TRBD1. The V and J ends lost 0 bases and 5 bases, in that order; junction bases with no gene match: 9. The CDR3 sequence is 16 residues long. Germline V gene data show CDR1 as SGHRS and CDR2 as YFSETQ. CDR3 residues: CASSLGDQGAGETQYF. The CDR3 DNA reads TGCGCCAGCAGCTTGGGGGACCAGGGGGCTGGGGAGACCCAGTACTTC.

Only a few counts were recorded for this clonotype. The chain recombines TRBV3-1 with TRBJ2-5, with 10 bases that match TRBD2. This CDR3 has 14 residues. Losses at the gene ends were 6 bases for V and 6 bases for J; bases not matched to a gene: 7. Germline V gives CDR1 LGHDT, CDR2 YNNKEL (reference sequence). Here the CDR3 reads CASRLSGGAQTQYF. The CDR3 nucleotides are TGTGCCAGCAGACTCAGCGGGGGGGCTCAGACCCAGTACTTC.

This clonotype was seen only once. The chain carries TRBV10-3 and TRBJ2-3; 9 bases are a match to TRBD2. The ends lost 6 bases at V and 2 bases at J; junction bases unmatched: 3. The germline V gene encodes CDR1 ENHRY and CDR2 SYGVKD. The CDR3 sequence is 14 residues long. Here the CDR3 DNA reads TGTGCCATCAGCCTAGCGGGGCCCACAGATACGCAGTATTTT. It codes for CAISLAGPTDTQYF.

This clonotype was detected a few times. The genes are TRBV5-5 and TRBJ1-1; D might be TRBD1 (5 bases). Germline V lookup: CDR1 SGHKS, CDR2 YYEKEE (reference sequence). The CDR3 length is 14 residues. V lost 4 bases to trimming and J lost 0 bases, with 10 bases between them. The CDR3 spells CASSTQGVNTEAFF. In DNA form, the CDR3 reads TGTGCCAGCAGCACTCAGGGTGTGAACACTGAAGCTTTCTTT.

In its sample, this clonotype was seen a few times. V is TRBV20-1 and J is TRBJ2-1; D unclear. V was pared by 0 bases and J by 6 bases, with 9 bases between. Looked up from germline, CDR1 is DFQATT and CDR2 is SNEGSKA (reference sequence). This CDR3 has 13 residues. Here the CDR3 reads CSARDAGFNEQFF. The CDR3 nucleotides are TGCAGTGCTAGAGACGCCGGGTTCAATGAGCAGTTCTTC.

The chain recombines TRBV20-1 with TRBJ2-1; 10 bases match TRBD1. The germline V gene has CDR1 DFQATT and CDR2 SNEGSKA (reference sequence). V was clipped by 5 bases and J by 16 bases; unmatched bases: 5. CDR3 length equals 10 residues. CDR3 coding DNA: TGCAGTGCTGCGCGGGACAGGGGATTCTTC. It is translated as CSAARDRGFF.

The table lists this clonotype with many counts. V gene TRBV12-3 or TRBV12-4 combines with J gene TRBJ2-2; 9 bases are a match to TRBD1. V shed 5 bases, J shed 4 bases, and the junction held 11 bases outside the gene matches. The CDR3 runs to 17 residues. The CDR3 DNA reads TGTGCCAGCAGTCCGGGACAGGGATATTTCGGCACCGGGGAGCTGTTTTTT. Protein sequence: CASSPGQGYFGTGELFF.

This clonotype has a handful of counts. Germline is not matched at one junction end, which may reflect a read error. This chain uses TRBV12-3 or TRBV12-4 with TRBJ2-7; the match to TRBD1 covers 8 bases. The CDR3 covers 16 residues. CDR3 region: CASSLGTGHLSYEQYF. CDR3 DNA sequence: TGTGCCAGCAGCTTAGGGACAGGACACCTCTCCTACGAGCAGTACTTC.

The chain joins TRBV20-1 to TRBJ1-1, with 7 bases fitting TRBD1. CDR3 length equals 13 residues. Germline CDR1 is DFQATT and CDR2 is SNEGSKA (reference sequence). Germline trimming cut 5 bases from V and 0 bases from J; bases unmatched to any gene: 3. CDR3: CSAYDRVNTEAFF. The CDR3 nucleotides read TGCAGTGCTTACGACAGGGTGAACACTGAAGCTTTCTTT.

This chain uses TRBV5-1 with TRBJ2-7; 7 bases match TRBD1. Germline V gene lookup returns CDR1 SGHRS and CDR2 YFSETQ. The CDR3 contains 14 residues. Trimming at V came to 1 base and at J to 5 bases, leaving 6 bases not matched to a gene. CDR3 bases: TGCGCCAGCAGCTTGAGCCAGGGGGTCAACGAGCAGTACTTC. This gives the protein CASSLSQGVNEQYF.

Only a few counts were recorded for this clonotype. V is TRBV7-2 and J is TRBJ2-7; unclear D gene. Germline V gene lookup returns CDR1 SGHTA and CDR2 FQGNSA. The V end lost 5 bases, the J end lost 2 bases, and 16 bases lay between the germline ends. The CDR3 has 15 amino acids. CDR3: CASSLLGNSPYEQYF. For the CDR3, the DNA is TGTGCCAGCAGCCTACTTGGTAACTCACCCTACGAGCAGTACTTC.

The chain recombines TRBV6-2 or TRBV6-3 with TRBJ2-7; D remains unclear. The CDR3 spans 13 residues. V shed 2 bases and J shed 3 bases, with 8 bases lying between them. Germline V gene data show CDR1 as MNHEY and CDR2 as SVGEGT. The chain's CDR3 is CASSYMPDYEQYF. The DNA of the CDR3 is TGTGCCAGCAGTTACATGCCGGACTACGAGCAGTACTTC.

The chain couples TRBV5-1 to TRBJ1-2; weak D call: TRBD1 (6 bases). Germline V gives CDR1 SGHRS, CDR2 YFSETQ. The germline V and J ends were trimmed by 1 base and 10 bases, with 14 bases remaining between them. The CDR3 sequence is 13 residues long. For the CDR3, the DNA is TGCGCCAGCAGCTTGATGGACAGAGACCCCTACACCTTC. Translation: CASSLMDRDPYTF.

V is TRBV28 and J is TRBJ1-1; TRBD1 agrees at 9 bases. CDR3 length: 14 residues. V shed 5 bases, J shed 6 bases, and the junction held 7 bases outside the gene matches. In germline, CDR1 is MDHEN, CDR2 SYDVKM. CDR3 nucleotides: TGTGCCAGCAGTCTCACAGGGGGCGTATCTGAAGCTTTCTTT. It is translated as CASSLTGGVSEAFF.

The V call is TRBV20-1, the J call TRBJ2-2, with TRBD1 matching 7 bases. The trim removed 5 bases at V and 5 bases at J, leaving 8 bases unmatched. Looked up from germline, CDR1 is DFQATT and CDR2 is SNEGSKA (reference sequence). The CDR3 consists of 14 residues. The CDR3 region has the DNA TGCAGTGCTTCTCGTCTACAGGGGACCGGGGAGCTGTTTTTT. Its protein is CSASRLQGTGELFF.

This clonotype came up a few times. This chain connects TRBV24-1 to TRBJ2-1; tentatively, D is TRBD1 (6 bases). The length of the CDR3 is 15 residues. Germline V gene sequence: CDR1 KGHDR, CDR2 SFDVKD. V lost 5 bases, J lost 3 bases, and 13 bases lay in between. The CDR3 region is CATSAAGEGYNEQFF. CDR3 nucleotides: TGTGCCACCAGTGCGGCAGGGGAAGGCTACAATGAGCAGTTCTTC.